The rows below give T cell receptor beta chains drawn from one sample of a study of blood T cell repertoires in COVID-19. Libraries were prepared by immunoSEQ multiplex PCR; TCRdb keeps only in-frame clonotypes and omits some of them. The sample consists of roughly 210,000 clones, roughly 80% of them appearing once. Sequences were obtained from peripheral blood. The receptors derive from a woman older than 75 with COVID-19, enrolled during active disease. The CDR3 runs from the conserved cysteine through the conserved F or W. D genes are given only for firm matches. Some rows mark clone size as missing; the rest say once, few, many or name a class of expanded clone.

d_call: .; v_call: TRBV5-8; clone_size: .; j_call: TRBJ1-1; cdr3_nt: TGTGCCAGCAGCCCCCTCGGTAGGGGGTCTGTTGAAGCTTTCTTT; cdr3_aa: CASSPLGRGSVEAFF
d_call: TRBD1; v_call: TRBV11-2; clone_size: .; j_call: TRBJ1-1; cdr3_nt: TGTGCCAGCAGCCCGCAGGGGGACACTGAAGCTTTCTTT; cdr3_aa: CASSPQGDTEAFF
d_call: .; v_call: TRBV11-3; clone_size: few; j_call: TRBJ2-2; cdr3_nt: TGTGCCAGCAGCTTAGTCACAAACACCGGGGAGCTGTTTTTT; cdr3_aa: CASSLVTNTGELFF
d_call: TRBD1; v_call: TRBV7-2; clone_size: few; j_call: TRBJ1-5; cdr3_nt: TGTGCCAGCAGCGCCCCCGGGACAGGGGGCCAGCCCCAGCATTTT; cdr3_aa: CASSAPGTGGQPQHF
d_call: .; v_call: TRBV28; clone_size: .; j_call: TRBJ2-1; cdr3_nt: TGTGCCAGTGTGGAGAGCTCCTACAATGAGCAGTTCTTC; cdr3_aa: CASVESSYNEQFF
d_call: TRBD1; v_call: TRBV28; clone_size: .; j_call: TRBJ1-5; cdr3_nt: TGTGCCAGCAGTTCGGTGGGACAGTTGAATCAGCCCCAGCATTTT; cdr3_aa: CASSSVGQLNQPQHF
d_call: .; v_call: TRBV18; clone_size: once; j_call: TRBJ2-3; cdr3_nt: TGTGCCAGCTCACCATCGGGGGGCACAGGGCCGGACGGGGCGCAGTATTTT; cdr3_aa: CASSPSGGTGPDGAQYF
d_call: TRBD1; v_call: TRBV28; clone_size: .; j_call: TRBJ1-5; cdr3_nt: TGTGCCAGCAGGCCCTCGCACAGGGGGGTGGTTCAGCCCCAGCATTTT; cdr3_aa: CASRPSHRGVVQPQHF
d_call: TRBD1; v_call: TRBV6-5; clone_size: .; j_call: TRBJ1-5; cdr3_nt: TGTGCCAGCAGCGCGGACAGGTTAGATCAGCCCCAGCATTTT; cdr3_aa: CASSADRLDQPQHF
d_call: TRBD2; v_call: TRBV5-1; clone_size: .; j_call: TRBJ2-3; cdr3_nt: TGCGCCAGCAGTCCACTAGCGGGCACAGATACGCAGTATTTT; cdr3_aa: CASSPLAGTDTQYF
d_call: TRBD2; v_call: TRBV27; clone_size: .; j_call: TRBJ2-2; cdr3_nt: TGTGCCAGCAGTTTTAGCGGGGGGGCCCCCGGGGAGCTGTTTTTT; cdr3_aa: CASSFSGGAPGELFF
d_call: .; v_call: TRBV6-2/TRBV6-3; clone_size: .; j_call: TRBJ1-5; cdr3_nt: TGTGCCAGCAGTTCCCCTCGACAGCGTAGCAATCAGCCCCAGCATTTT; cdr3_aa: CASSSPRQRSNQPQHF
d_call: .; v_call: TRBV24-1; clone_size: .; j_call: TRBJ2-7; cdr3_nt: TGTGCCACCAGTGACTCCACCAGGGCTTACGAGCAGTACTTC; cdr3_aa: CATSDSTRAYEQYF
d_call: TRBD2; v_call: TRBV5-1; clone_size: .; j_call: TRBJ2-5; cdr3_nt: TGCGCCAGCAGCTCGACTAGCGGGGGAGGTGAGACCCAGTACTTC; cdr3_aa: CASSSTSGGGETQYF
d_call: .; v_call: TRBV18; clone_size: .; j_call: TRBJ1-1; cdr3_nt: TGTGCCAGCTCAGCGGGGGTGAGGAGTGAAGCTTTCTTT; cdr3_aa: CASSAGVRSEAFF
d_call: .; v_call: TRBV30; clone_size: .; j_call: TRBJ1-4; cdr3_nt: TGTGCCTGGAGCTTGGGGGGGTGGGAAAAACTGTTTTTT; cdr3_aa: CAWSLGGWEKLFF
d_call: TRBD1; v_call: TRBV5-1; clone_size: few; j_call: TRBJ1-1; cdr3_nt: TGCGCCAGCAGCCCACAGGGGGTGAACACTGAAGCTTTCTTT; cdr3_aa: CASSPQGVNTEAFF
d_call: .; v_call: TRBV7-9; clone_size: medium-sized; j_call: TRBJ2-5; cdr3_nt: TGTGCCAGCAGCCGTGGCAGGGGAATACGACTCCAAGAGACCCAGTACTTC; cdr3_aa: CASSRGRGIRLQETQYF
d_call: .; v_call: TRBV27; clone_size: .; j_call: TRBJ1-2; cdr3_nt: TGTGCCAGCAGTTTAATGGGGGGTTCGGATGGCTACACCTTC; cdr3_aa: CASSLMGGSDGYTF
d_call: .; v_call: TRBV4-2; clone_size: .; j_call: TRBJ1-2; cdr3_nt: TGTGCCAGCAGCCAGGTAGGACAGTTTGGCTACACCTTC; cdr3_aa: CASSQVGQFGYTF
d_call: .; v_call: TRBV9; clone_size: .; j_call: TRBJ1-2; cdr3_nt: TGTGCCAGCAGCGTAGGCGGGGGTGGCTACACCTTC; cdr3_aa: CASSVGGGGYTF
d_call: TRBD1; v_call: TRBV3-1/TRBV3-2; clone_size: .; j_call: TRBJ1-2; cdr3_nt: TGTGCCAGCAGCGGCAGGGGGCCAGTTAGGCTCTATGGCTACACCTTC; cdr3_aa: CASSGRGPVRLYGYTF
d_call: TRBD1; v_call: TRBV3-1/TRBV3-2; clone_size: .; j_call: TRBJ1-2; cdr3_nt: TGTGCCAGCAGCCGTCGACAGGGGGATGGCTATGGCTACACCTTC; cdr3_aa: CASSRRQGDGYGYTF
d_call: .; v_call: TRBV7-8; clone_size: .; j_call: TRBJ1-6; cdr3_nt: TGTGCCAGCAGCTCTCAAGGGGTAGGTAATTCACCCCTCCACTTT; cdr3_aa: CASSSQGVGNSPLHF
d_call: TRBD1; v_call: TRBV28; clone_size: .; j_call: TRBJ1-6; cdr3_nt: TGTGCCAGCAGCCTCACTCGACAGGGGCTAAGGGGAAATTCACCCCTCCACTTT; cdr3_aa: CASSLTRQGLRGNSPLHF
d_call: .; v_call: TRBV5-3; clone_size: .; j_call: TRBJ1-1; cdr3_nt: TGTGCCAGAAGGAAAGACGGACTGCTTAACACTGAAGCTTTCTTT; cdr3_aa: CARRKDGLLNTEAFF
d_call: TRBD2; v_call: TRBV5-1; clone_size: .; j_call: TRBJ2-1; cdr3_nt: TGCGCCAGCAGAGGGACTAGCGGGGTAGATGAGCAGTTCTTC; cdr3_aa: CASRGTSGVDEQFF
d_call: .; v_call: TRBV3-1/TRBV3-2; clone_size: once; j_call: TRBJ2-4; cdr3_nt: TGTGCCAGCAGCCCCCGGCAGGGAAGTGAAAACATTCAGTACTTC; cdr3_aa: CASSPRQGSENIQYF
d_call: TRBD1; v_call: TRBV24-1; clone_size: .; j_call: TRBJ2-3; cdr3_nt: TGTGCCACCAGTGGGACAGGGGCCGCGCAGTATTTT; cdr3_aa: CATSGTGAAQYF
d_call: .; v_call: TRBV28; clone_size: .; j_call: TRBJ1-2; cdr3_nt: TGTGCCAGCAGACTCGGGGTAGACTATGGCTACACCTTC; cdr3_aa: CASRLGVDYGYTF
d_call: .; v_call: TRBV27; clone_size: once; j_call: TRBJ2-1; cdr3_nt: TGTGCCAGCAAAATTATCAGGGATGTGGATGAGCAGTTCTTC; cdr3_aa: CASKIIRDVDEQFF
d_call: .; v_call: TRBV7-2; clone_size: .; j_call: TRBJ2-5; cdr3_nt: TGTGCCAGCAGCTTATCCCAAGCGGAAGAGACCCAGTACTTC; cdr3_aa: CASSLSQAEETQYF
d_call: .; v_call: TRBV2; clone_size: .; j_call: TRBJ2-5; cdr3_nt: TGTGCCAGCAGGGGGGGACTCGCGCAAGAGACCCAGTACTTC; cdr3_aa: CASRGGLAQETQYF
d_call: TRBD2; v_call: TRBV18; clone_size: .; j_call: TRBJ2-1; cdr3_nt: TGTGCCAGCTCACCGGACGGGGGGGGTTTGCAGTTCTTC; cdr3_aa: CASSPDGGGLQFF
d_call: TRBD1; v_call: TRBV9; clone_size: .; j_call: TRBJ1-5; cdr3_nt: TGTGCCAGCAGCGTAGTCCGGACAGGGAGCAATCAGCCCCAGCATTTT; cdr3_aa: CASSVVRTGSNQPQHF
d_call: TRBD1; v_call: TRBV27; clone_size: .; j_call: TRBJ1-2; cdr3_nt: TGTGCCAGCAGTTTATTAGGGACAGGGGGTTATGGCTACACCTTC; cdr3_aa: CASSLLGTGGYGYTF
d_call: .; v_call: TRBV12-2; clone_size: few; j_call: TRBJ1-5; cdr3_nt: TGTGCAAGTCGCTTAGCGCAGGTGAACAATCAGCCCCAGCATTTT; cdr3_aa: CASRLAQVNNQPQHF
d_call: TRBD1; v_call: TRBV7-9; clone_size: .; j_call: TRBJ2-6; cdr3_nt: TGTGCCGAGCCCCAGGGGGCGAGGGGGGCCAACGTCCTGACTTTC; cdr3_aa: CAEPQGARGANVLTF
d_call: TRBD1; v_call: TRBV29-1; clone_size: once; j_call: TRBJ2-5; cdr3_nt: TGCAGCGTTGACAGGGGACAGGGTTCCTGGGAGACCCAGTACTTC; cdr3_aa: CSVDRGQGSWETQYF
d_call: TRBD1; v_call: TRBV7-6; clone_size: once; j_call: TRBJ2-7; cdr3_nt: TGTGCCAGCAGCACACAGGGGTCCGGGGACGAGCAGTACTTC; cdr3_aa: CASSTQGSGDEQYF
d_call: .; v_call: TRBV27; clone_size: .; j_call: TRBJ1-2; cdr3_nt: TGTGCCAGCAGAATCCCGGGGAATGGCTACACCTTC; cdr3_aa: CASRIPGNGYTF
d_call: TRBD2; v_call: TRBV18; clone_size: few; j_call: TRBJ2-3; cdr3_nt: TGTGCCAGCTCAGAACAGCGGGGACTCACAGATACGCAGTATTTT; cdr3_aa: CASSEQRGLTDTQYF